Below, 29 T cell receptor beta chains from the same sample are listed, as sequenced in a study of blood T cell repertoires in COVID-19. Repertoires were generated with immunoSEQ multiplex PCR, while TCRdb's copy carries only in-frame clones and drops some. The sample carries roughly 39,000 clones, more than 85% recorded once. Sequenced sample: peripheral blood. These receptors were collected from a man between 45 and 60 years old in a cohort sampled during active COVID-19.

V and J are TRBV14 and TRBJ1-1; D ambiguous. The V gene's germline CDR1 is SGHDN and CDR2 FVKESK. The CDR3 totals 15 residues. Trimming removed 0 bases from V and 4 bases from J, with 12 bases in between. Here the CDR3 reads CASSQESEGFTEAFF. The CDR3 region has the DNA TGTGCCAGCAGCCAAGAATCAGAGGGCTTCACTGAAGCTTTCTTT. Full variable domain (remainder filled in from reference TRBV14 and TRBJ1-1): EAGVTQFPSHSVIEKGQTVTLRCDPISGHDNLYWYRRVMGKEIKFLLHFVKESKQDESGMPNNRFLAERTGGTYSTLKVQPAELEDSGVYFCASSQESEGFTEAFFGQGTRLTVV.

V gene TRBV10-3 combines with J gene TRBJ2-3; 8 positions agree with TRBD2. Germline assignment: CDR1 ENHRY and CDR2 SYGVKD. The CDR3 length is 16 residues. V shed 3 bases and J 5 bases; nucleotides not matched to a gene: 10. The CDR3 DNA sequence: TGTGCCATCAGTGAAGGGGCTAGCGGGCTTAAAGATACGCAGTATTTT. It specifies CAISEGASGLKDTQYF.

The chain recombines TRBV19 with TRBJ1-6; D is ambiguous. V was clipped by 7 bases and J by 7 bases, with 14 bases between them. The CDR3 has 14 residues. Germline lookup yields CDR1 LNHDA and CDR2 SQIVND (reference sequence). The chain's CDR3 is CASMRRAGNSPLHF. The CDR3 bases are TGTGCCAGTATGAGGAGGGCGGGGAATTCACCCCTCCACTTT.

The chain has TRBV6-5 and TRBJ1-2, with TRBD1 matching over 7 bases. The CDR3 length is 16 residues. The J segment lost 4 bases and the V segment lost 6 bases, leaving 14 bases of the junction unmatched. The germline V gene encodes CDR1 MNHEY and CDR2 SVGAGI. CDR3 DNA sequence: TGTGCCAGCAGCTACGTCCAGGGGGAAGGAATCTATGGCTACACCTTC. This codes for CASSYVQGEGIYGYTF.

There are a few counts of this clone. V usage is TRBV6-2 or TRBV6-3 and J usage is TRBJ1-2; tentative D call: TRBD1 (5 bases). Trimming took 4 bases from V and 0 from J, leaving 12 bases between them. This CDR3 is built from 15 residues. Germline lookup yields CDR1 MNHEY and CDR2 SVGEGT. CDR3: CASSSFRDSNYGYTF. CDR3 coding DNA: TGTGCCAGCAGTTCTTTCCGGGACTCTAACTATGGCTACACCTTC.

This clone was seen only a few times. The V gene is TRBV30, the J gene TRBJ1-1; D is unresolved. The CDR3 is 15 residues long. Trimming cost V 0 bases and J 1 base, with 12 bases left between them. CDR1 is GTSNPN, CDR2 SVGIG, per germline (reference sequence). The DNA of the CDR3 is TGTGCCTGGAGTGTACTTGAATTTACGAACACTGAAGCTTTCTTT. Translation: CAWSVLEFTNTEAFF.

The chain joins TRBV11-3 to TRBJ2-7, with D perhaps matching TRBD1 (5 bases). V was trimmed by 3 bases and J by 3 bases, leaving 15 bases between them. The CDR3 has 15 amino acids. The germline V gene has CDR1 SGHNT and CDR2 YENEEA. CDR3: CASSFLPDTLYEQYF. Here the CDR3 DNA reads TGTGCCAGCAGCTTTCTCCCGGACACCCTCTACGAGCAGTACTTC.

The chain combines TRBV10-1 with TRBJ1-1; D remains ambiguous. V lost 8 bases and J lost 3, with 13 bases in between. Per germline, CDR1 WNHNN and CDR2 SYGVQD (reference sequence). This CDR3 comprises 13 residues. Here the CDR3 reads CASAPAADTEAFF. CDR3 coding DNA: TGCGCCAGCGCCCCGGCGGCTGACACTGAAGCTTTCTTT.

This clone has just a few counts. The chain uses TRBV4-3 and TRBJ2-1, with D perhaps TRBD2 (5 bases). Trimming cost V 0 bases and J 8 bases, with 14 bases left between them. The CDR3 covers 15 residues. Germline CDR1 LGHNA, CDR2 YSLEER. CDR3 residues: CASSQDVEGSYEQFF. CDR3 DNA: TGCGCCAGCAGCCAAGATGTCGAGGGTTCGTATGAGCAGTTCTTC.

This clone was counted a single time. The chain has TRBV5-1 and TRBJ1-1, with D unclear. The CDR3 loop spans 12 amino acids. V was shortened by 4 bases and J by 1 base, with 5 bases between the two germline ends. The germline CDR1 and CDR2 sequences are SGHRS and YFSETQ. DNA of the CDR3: TGCGCCAGCAGCAACTCGAACACTGAAGCTTTCTTT. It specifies CASSNSNTEAFF.

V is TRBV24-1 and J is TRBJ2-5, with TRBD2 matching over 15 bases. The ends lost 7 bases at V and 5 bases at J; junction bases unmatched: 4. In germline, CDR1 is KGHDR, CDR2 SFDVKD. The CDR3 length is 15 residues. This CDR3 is CATSGTSGRRETQYF. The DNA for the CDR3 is TGTGCCACCAGCGGGACTAGCGGGAGGAGGGAGACCCAGTACTTC.

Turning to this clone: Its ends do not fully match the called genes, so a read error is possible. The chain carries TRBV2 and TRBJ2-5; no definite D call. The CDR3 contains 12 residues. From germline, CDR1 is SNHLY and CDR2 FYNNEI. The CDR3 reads CASTEQQGTQYF. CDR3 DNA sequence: TGTGCCAGCACGGAACAGCAAGGGACCCAGTACTTC.

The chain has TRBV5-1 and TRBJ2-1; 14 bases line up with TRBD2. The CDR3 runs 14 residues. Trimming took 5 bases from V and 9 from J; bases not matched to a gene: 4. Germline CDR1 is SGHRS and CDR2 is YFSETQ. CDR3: CASRGTSGGGEQFF. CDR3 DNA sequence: TGCGCCAGCAGAGGGACTAGCGGGGGAGGTGAGCAGTTCTTC.

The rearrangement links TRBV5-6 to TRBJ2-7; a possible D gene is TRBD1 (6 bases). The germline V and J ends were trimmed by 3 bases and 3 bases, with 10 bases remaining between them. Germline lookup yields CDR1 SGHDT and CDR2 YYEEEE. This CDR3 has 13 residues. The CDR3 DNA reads TGTGCCAGCAGCTCCCGCAGGGGCTACGAGCAGTACGTC. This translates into CASSSRRGYEQYV.

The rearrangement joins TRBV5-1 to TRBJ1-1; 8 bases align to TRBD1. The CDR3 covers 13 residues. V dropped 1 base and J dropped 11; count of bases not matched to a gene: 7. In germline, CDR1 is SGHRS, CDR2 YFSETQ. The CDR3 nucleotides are TGCGCCAGCAGCTTGTCAGGGGGCGATTGGGCTTTCTTT. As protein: CASSLSGGDWAFF.

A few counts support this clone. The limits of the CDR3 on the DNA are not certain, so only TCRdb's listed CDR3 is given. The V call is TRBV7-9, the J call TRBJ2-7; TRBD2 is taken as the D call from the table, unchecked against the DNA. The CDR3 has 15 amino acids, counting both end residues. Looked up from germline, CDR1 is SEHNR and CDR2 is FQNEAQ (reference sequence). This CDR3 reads CASSSGFVAGGSEYV.

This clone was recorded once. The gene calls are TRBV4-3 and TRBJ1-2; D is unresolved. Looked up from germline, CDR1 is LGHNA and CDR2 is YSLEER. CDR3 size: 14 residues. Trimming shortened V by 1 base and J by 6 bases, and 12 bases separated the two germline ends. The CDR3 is CASSQGSLGDGYTF. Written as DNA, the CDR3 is TGCGCCAGCAGCCAAGGATCCTTAGGAGATGGCTACACCTTC.

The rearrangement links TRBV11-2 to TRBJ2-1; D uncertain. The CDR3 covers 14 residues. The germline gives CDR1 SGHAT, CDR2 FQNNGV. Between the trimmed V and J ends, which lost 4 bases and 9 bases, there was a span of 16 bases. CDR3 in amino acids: CASSSRFEYGEQFF. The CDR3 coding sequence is TGTGCCAGCAGCTCTAGATTTGAGTACGGTGAGCAGTTCTTC.

CDR3 sequence: CASSTGKANYGYTF. CDR3 in DNA: TGCGCCAGCAGCACAGGAAAAGCTAACTATGGCTACACCTTC. V gene TRBV4-1 combines with J gene TRBJ1-2; D might be TRBD1 (5 bases). Trimming removed 5 bases at V and 0 bases at J, with 10 bases between. Germline V CDR1 and CDR2: MGHRA, YSYEKL. This CDR3 is 14 amino acids long.

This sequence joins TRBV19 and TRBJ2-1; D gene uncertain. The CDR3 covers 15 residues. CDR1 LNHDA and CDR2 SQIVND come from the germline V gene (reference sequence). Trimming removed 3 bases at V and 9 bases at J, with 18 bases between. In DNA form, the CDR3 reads TGTGCCAGTAGTATTTCCCCCCCGGGTAACGGTGAGCAGTTCTTC. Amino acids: CASSISPPGNGEQFF. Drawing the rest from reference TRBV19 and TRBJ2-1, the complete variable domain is DGGITQSPKYLFRKEGQNVTLSCEQNLNHDAMYWYRQDPGQGLRLIYYSQIVNDFQKGDIAEGYSVSREKKESFPLTVTSAQKNPTAFYLCASSISPPGNGEQFFGPGTRLTVL.

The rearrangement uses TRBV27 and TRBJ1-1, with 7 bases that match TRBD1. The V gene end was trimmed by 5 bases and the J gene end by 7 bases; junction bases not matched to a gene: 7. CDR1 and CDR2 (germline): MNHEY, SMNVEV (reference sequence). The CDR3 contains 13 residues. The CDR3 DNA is TGTGCCAGCAGTCTTGGACAGGCAGGTGAAGCTTTCTTT. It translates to CASSLGQAGEAFF.

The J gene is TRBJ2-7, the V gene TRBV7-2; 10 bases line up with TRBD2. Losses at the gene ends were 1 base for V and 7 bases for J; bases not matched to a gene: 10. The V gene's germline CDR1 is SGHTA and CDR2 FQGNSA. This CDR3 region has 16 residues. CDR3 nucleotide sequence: TGTGCCAGCAGCTTAGACCGGCTAGCGGGAGATGGGGAGCAGTACGTC. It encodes CASSLDRLAGDGEQYV.

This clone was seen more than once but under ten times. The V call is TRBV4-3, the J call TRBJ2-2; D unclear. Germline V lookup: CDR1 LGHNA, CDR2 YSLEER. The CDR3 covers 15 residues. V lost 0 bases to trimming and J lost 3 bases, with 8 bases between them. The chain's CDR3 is CASSQDLGDTGELFF. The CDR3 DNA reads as TGCGCCAGCAGCCAAGACCTCGGAGACACCGGGGAGCTGTTTTTT.

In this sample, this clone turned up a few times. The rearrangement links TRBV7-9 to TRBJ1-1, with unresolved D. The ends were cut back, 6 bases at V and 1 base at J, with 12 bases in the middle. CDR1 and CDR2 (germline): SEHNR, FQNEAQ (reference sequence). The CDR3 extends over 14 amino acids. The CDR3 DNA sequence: TGTGCCAGCAGTTTCCCGGGATCGAACACTGAAGCTTTCTTT. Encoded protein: CASSFPGSNTEAFF.

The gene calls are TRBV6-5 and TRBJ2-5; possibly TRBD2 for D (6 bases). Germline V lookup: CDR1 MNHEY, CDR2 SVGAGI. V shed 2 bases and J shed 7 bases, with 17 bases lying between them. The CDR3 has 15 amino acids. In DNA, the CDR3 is TGTGCCAGCAGTTACGCGGGACGGGCGGCGGGGACCCAGTACTTC. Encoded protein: CASSYAGRAAGTQYF.

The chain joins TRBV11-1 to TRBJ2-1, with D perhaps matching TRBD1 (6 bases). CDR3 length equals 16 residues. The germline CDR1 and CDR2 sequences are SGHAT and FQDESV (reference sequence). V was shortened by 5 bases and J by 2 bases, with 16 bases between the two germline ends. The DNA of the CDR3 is TGTGCCAGCAGCCCAACAGGGACCGCCACCTACAATGAGCAGTTCTTC. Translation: CASSPTGTATYNEQFF.

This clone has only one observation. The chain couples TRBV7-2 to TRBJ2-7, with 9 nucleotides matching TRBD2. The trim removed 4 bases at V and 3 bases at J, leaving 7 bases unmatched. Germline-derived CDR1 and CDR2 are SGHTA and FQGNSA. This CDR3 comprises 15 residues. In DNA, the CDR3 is TGTGCCAGCAGCTCTCCGAATAGCGGGGGCTACGAGCAGTACTTC. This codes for CASSSPNSGGYEQYF. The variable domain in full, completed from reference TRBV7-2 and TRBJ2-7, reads GAGVSQSPSNKVTEKGKDVELRCDPISGHTALYWYRQSLGQGLEFLIYFQGNSAPDKSGLPSDRFSAERTGGSVSTLTIQRTQQEDSAVYLCASSSPNSGGYEQYFGPGTRLTVT.

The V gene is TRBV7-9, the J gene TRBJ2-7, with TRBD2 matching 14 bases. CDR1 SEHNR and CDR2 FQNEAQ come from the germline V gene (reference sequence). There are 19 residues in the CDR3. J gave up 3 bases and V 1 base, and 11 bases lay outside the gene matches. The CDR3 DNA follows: TGTGCCAGCAGCTTAGGGGGACTAGCGGGAGAAAACTGCTTCTACGAGCAGTACGTC. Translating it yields CASSLGGLAGENCFYEQYV.

CDR3 loop: CAWIGEYYGYTF. The CDR3 nucleotides are TGTGCCTGGATCGGGGAGTACTATGGCTACACCTTC. The V call is TRBV30, the J call TRBJ1-2; no definite D call. CDR1 and CDR2 (germline): GTSNPN, SVGIG (reference sequence). The CDR3 is made up of 12 amino acids. The V and J ends lost 4 bases and 3 bases respectively, with 9 bases between them.